Below, one T cell receptor (beta chain) is given with its context. As yet, its antigen is unknown. CDR3 length equals 15 residues. Germline V CDR1 and CDR2: MNHNY, SVGAGI (reference sequence). The trim removed 5 bases at V and 2 bases at J, leaving 9 bases unmatched. Assay: immunoSEQ multiplex PCR; the TCRdb copy retains only in-frame clones and omits some. The sample holds more than 95,000 clones, 87% seen once. This sample is drawn from a study of graft-versus-host responses after intestinal transplantation. Overall study context: Grafts were multivisceral, liver-intestinal, or isolated intestinal.

The clonotype comes from a human donor who received an intestinal transplant. Sequencing was performed on unstimulated CD4+ T cells sorted from spleen or lymph node cells, taken before intestinal transplant. This chain connects TRBV6-6 to TRBJ2-7, with 7 nucleotides matching TRBD1. The CDR3 DNA is TGTGCCAGCAGTCGTACAGGGGTCTCCCCCTACGAGCAGTACTTC. Its protein is CASSRTGVSPYEQYF.